Here is one T cell receptor beta chain with its context. These data originate in a study of long-term antiretroviral therapy in people with HIV. Assay version v3.0 of immunoSEQ was used, and it was run at survey level. Clones were sequenced by immunoSEQ multiplex PCR, and TCRdb holds only the in-frame ones, with some missing. The top ten clones hold 11% of a sample with more than 25,000 clones, roughly 80% of them seen once. With 0 bases removed from V and 0 bases from J, the gap between germline ends came to 11 bases. The CDR3 covers 16 residues. Germline-derived CDR1 and CDR2 are SGHVS and FQNEAQ. The TCR comes from a man aged 30 to 45 with HIV. The chain recombines TRBV7-8 with TRBJ1-1; D is unclear. The material was unsorted PBMCs, obtained 2.1 years after starting antiretroviral therapy. The CDR3 DNA sequence: TGTGCCAGCAGCTTAGCGCGTAGCTACATGAACACTGAAGCTTTCTTT. Translating it yields CASSLARSYMNTEAFF.